This entry lists 27 T cell receptor beta chains sequenced from one sample in a study of response to subunit inactivated influenza vaccine. TCRdb reprocessed the RT-PCR reads via MiXCR and lists one record per CDR3 protein. This sample has approximately 480,000 distinct CDR3 sequences; roughly 9.7% occur once, and the top ten carry approximately 12%. The sample was PBMCs from blood, taken roughly 47 days after vaccination. The receptor source for this set is a man in his fifties who received an inactivated influenza vaccine.

This clonotype was counted between two and nine times. This rearrangement joins TRBV12-3 or TRBV12-4 to TRBJ2-1; 12 nucleotides agree with TRBD2. With V trimmed by 2 bases and J by 3 bases, 5 bases remained unmatched. This CDR3 region has 17 residues. CDR3 region: CASSLPGLAGFYNEQFF. The CDR3 coding sequence is TGTGCCAGCAGTTTACCCGGACTAGCGGGATTCTACAATGAGCAGTTCTTC.

The chain couples TRBV4-1 to TRBJ1-2; D remains unclear. Germline CDR1 is MGHRA and CDR2 is YSYEKL. V was cut by 0 bases and J by 4 bases, with 18 bases left in between. The CDR3 is 17 residues long. The CDR3 nucleotides read TGCGCCAGCAGCCAAGAGACTACGACATCGCGCCTCTATGGCTACACCTTC. Translation gives CASSQETTTSRLYGYTF.

This clonotype came up a few times. The chain has TRBV11-2 and TRBJ2-1, with 10 bases aligning to TRBD2. Germline V gene data show CDR1 as SGHAT and CDR2 as FQNNGV. The CDR3 is 16 amino acids. Trimming at V came to 5 bases and at J to 7 bases, leaving 11 bases not matched to a gene. The CDR3 nucleotides read TGTGCCAGCAGCGATGGGGGACTAGCGAGGTTGAATGAGCAGTTCTTC. Translation gives CASSDGGLARLNEQFF.

This clonotype has only a few counts. The chain combines TRBV15 with TRBJ1-2; the D gene is possibly TRBD1 (5 bases). CDR3 length: 16 residues. V was trimmed by 0 bases and J by 4 bases, leaving 15 bases between them. CDR1 is LNHNV, CDR2 YYDKDF, per germline (reference sequence). The CDR3 DNA is TGTGCCACCAGCAGAGAAAGGATTCAGGGTAGCTATGGCTACACCTTC. Translation gives CATSRERIQGSYGYTF.

CDR3 sequence (DNA): TGTGCCAGCTCTCCTGGGACAGGGTTCGATAGCAATCAGCCCCAGCATTTT. Its protein product is CASSPGTGFDSNQPQHF. The genes are TRBV18 and TRBJ1-5; TRBD1 agrees at 9 bases. Germline CDR1 is KGHSH and CDR2 is LQKENI. The CDR3 totals 17 residues. J was trimmed by 0 bases and V by 6 bases; bases with no gene match: 9.

This clonotype was seen repeatedly, ten times or more. The chain uses TRBV6-5 and TRBJ2-3; D ambiguous. CDR3 length: 14 amino acids. Deletions cut 0 bases from V and 3 bases from J, with 7 bases between. Germline CDR1 and CDR2: MNHEY and SVGAGI. The CDR3 reads CASSYSHGTDTQYF. Here the CDR3 DNA reads TGTGCCAGCAGTTACTCGCACGGGACAGATACGCAGTATTTT.

This clonotype was counted between two and nine times. V usage is TRBV9 and J usage is TRBJ2-5; 7 bases match TRBD2. Germline trimming cut 7 bases from V and 5 bases from J; bases unmatched to any gene: 11. The CDR3 is 14 amino acids. CDR1 is SGDLS and CDR2 is YYNGEE in the germline V gene. This chain's CDR3 is CASSQGGPGETQYF. CDR3 DNA: TGTGCCAGCTCCCAGGGAGGGCCTGGGGAGACCCAGTACTTC.

The V and J genes are TRBV7-9 and TRBJ1-1; tentatively, D is TRBD1 (5 bases). The germline V and J ends were trimmed by 4 bases and 5 bases, with 14 bases remaining between them. Germline-derived CDR1 and CDR2 are SEHNR and FQNEAQ (reference sequence). CDR3 length equals 14 residues. The CDR3 reads CASSSGRVITEAFF. The CDR3 nucleotides read TGTGCCAGCAGCTCAGGGAGGGTAATAACTGAAGCTTTCTTT.

V is TRBV29-1 and J is TRBJ2-3, with 7 bases matching TRBD1. CDR3 length equals 13 residues. CDR1 is SQVTM and CDR2 is ANQGSEA in the germline V gene. Germline trimming cut 5 bases from V and 5 bases from J; bases unmatched to any gene: 7. The CDR3 DNA reads TGCAGCGTTAGACAGGGTTTGAGAGATACGCAGTATTTT. This codes for CSVRQGLRDTQYF.

This clonotype was recorded many times. The V and J genes are TRBV28 and TRBJ1-1; weak D call: TRBD1 (6 bases). V was shortened by 6 bases and J by 0 bases, with 14 bases between the two germline ends. Germline V CDR1 and CDR2: MDHEN, SYDVKM. This CDR3 is built from 15 residues. In nucleotides, the CDR3 is TGTGCCAGCAGGCGGCAGGGGAGACTGAACACTGAAGCTTTCTTT. It specifies CASRRQGRLNTEAFF.

This clonotype has more than one count but fewer than ten. The chain uses TRBV4-2 and TRBJ2-3; possibly TRBD1 for D (5 bases). This CDR3 contains 15 residues. Per the germline V gene, CDR1 is LGHNA and CDR2 is YNFKEQ. V was trimmed by 0 bases and J by 4 bases, leaving 11 bases between them. CDR3 sequence reads: CASSQDYRPSDTQYF. The CDR3 nucleotides are TGTGCCAGCAGCCAAGATTACAGGCCCTCAGATACGCAGTATTTT.

This clonotype has at least ten counts. The CDR3 nucleotides read TGCGCCAGCAGCTTCCTTAGCGGGGCGAACACCGGGGAGCTGTTTTTT. The encoded protein is CASSFLSGANTGELFF. The chain links TRBV5-1 to TRBJ2-2, with 8 nucleotides matching TRBD2. This CDR3 has 16 residues. J was trimmed by 0 bases and V by 2 bases; bases with no gene match: 3. Germline CDR1 reads SGHRS; CDR2 reads YFSETQ.

The rearrangement uses TRBV19 and TRBJ2-7; 8 nucleotides align to TRBD1. Germline values: CDR1 LNHDA, CDR2 SQIVND (reference sequence). V shed 3 bases, J shed 0 bases, and the junction held 4 bases outside the gene matches. This CDR3 is built from 15 residues. CDR3: CASSMGQAFSYEQYF. CDR3 sequence (DNA): TGTGCCAGTAGTATGGGACAGGCCTTCTCCTACGAGCAGTACTTC.

Only a few counts were recorded for this clonotype. This sequence joins TRBV10-3 and TRBJ1-1; the D gene is possibly TRBD1 (6 bases). The V and J ends lost 6 bases and 1 base respectively, with 12 bases between them. The CDR3 loop spans 14 amino acids. Germline V gives CDR1 ENHRY, CDR2 SYGVKD. The DNA for the CDR3 is TGTGCCATCAGGGGGGCAGGAGCGAACACTGAAGCTTTCTTT. Protein product: CAIRGAGANTEAFF.

V usage is TRBV4-3 and J usage is TRBJ2-1, with D possibly being TRBD2 (5 bases). CDR3 length: 16 residues. CDR1 is LGHNA and CDR2 is YSLEER in the germline V gene. Deletions cut 0 bases from V and 7 bases from J, with 16 bases between. CDR3 nucleotides: TGCGCCAGCAGCCAAGAGCCCGGGCGGGCCACAAATGAGCAGTTCTTC. Translated: CASSQEPGRATNEQFF.

About this clonotype: Germline is not matched at one junction end, which may reflect a read error. The rearrangement links TRBV4-2 to TRBJ1-5, with 8 bases fitting TRBD1. The CDR3 spans 14 residues. Germline lookup yields CDR1 LGHNA and CDR2 YNFKEQ. CDR3 DNA: TGTACCAGCAGCCAAGAACAGGGGGGTCAGCCCCAGCATTTT. Translating gives CTSSQEQGGQPQHF.

J is TRBJ1-2 and V is TRBV2, with 7 nucleotides matching TRBD1. The CDR3 contains 13 residues. CDR1 is SNHLY, CDR2 FYNNEI, per germline. J was trimmed by 7 bases and V by 5 bases; bases with no gene match: 7. CDR3 region: CASSLDRAGGYTF. CDR3 coding DNA: TGTGCCAGCAGTCTCGACAGGGCGGGTGGCTACACCTTC.

This clonotype was found once. V and J are TRBV7-3 and TRBJ2-2; 7 bases align to TRBD1. This CDR3 spans 16 amino acids. V lost 4 bases and J lost 2; bases outside the gene matches: 7. Per the germline V gene, CDR1 is SGHTA and CDR2 is FQGTGA. The CDR3 region is CASSYRGSRNTGELFF. In DNA, the CDR3 is TGTGCCAGCAGCTACAGGGGAAGCAGAAACACCGGGGAGCTGTTTTTT.

The chain employs TRBV20-1 and TRBJ2-1, with a possible D match to TRBD2 (6 bases). The V and J ends lost 4 bases and 7 bases respectively, with 17 bases between them. Germline V gene data show CDR1 as DFQATT and CDR2 as SNEGSKA (reference sequence). This CDR3 contains 14 residues. DNA of the CDR3: TGCAGTGCTATGGTGGGCGGGACCGGTAATGAGCAGTTCTTC. This encodes CSAMVGGTGNEQFF.

This clonotype occurred a few times. This sequence joins TRBV11-2 and TRBJ2-4; 9 bases map to TRBD2. The ends lost 0 bases at V and 1 base at J; junction bases unmatched: 10. Germline CDR1 and CDR2: SGHAT and FQNNGV. The CDR3 runs to 19 residues. CDR3 protein: CASSLDPPSGAWAKNIQYF. The CDR3 nucleotides are TGTGCCAGCAGCTTAGACCCCCCTAGCGGGGCATGGGCCAAAAACATTCAGTACTTC.

This clonotype has a count of ten or more. The chain carries TRBV29-1 and TRBJ1-2, with D unresolved. Germline V gene lookup returns CDR1 SQVTM and CDR2 ANQGSEA. CDR3 length equals 12 residues. With 6 bases removed from V and 2 bases from J, the gap between germline ends came to 10 bases. The CDR3 here is CSVERTNYGYTF. CDR3 bases: TGCAGCGTGGAGCGGACCAACTATGGCTACACCTTC.

This clonotype showed up just a few times. V is TRBV6-2 or TRBV6-3 and J is TRBJ1-2; unclear D gene. V lost 2 bases and J 8 bases, leaving 12 bases between the germline ends. Germline V lookup: CDR1 MNHEY, CDR2 SVGEGT. CDR3 length: 13 residues. The CDR3 sequence is CASSYLGPWGYTF. The CDR3 nucleotides are TGTGCCAGCAGTTACCTGGGTCCATGGGGCTACACCTTC.

A note on this clonotype: Since a much larger clone is just one base distant, this may be a read error. The gene calls are TRBV12-3 or TRBV12-4 and TRBJ2-1, with D perhaps given as TRBD1 or TRBD2 (5 bases each). CDR3 length: 13 residues. This CDR3 is CASCFNEGQEQFF. The CDR3 DNA reads as TGTGCCAGCTGTTTTAACGAGGGGCAGGAGCAGTTCTTC.

Only a few counts were recorded for this clonotype. CDR3 protein: CASSLVRLPHTGELFF. The CDR3 region has the DNA TGTGCCAGCAGCTTAGTCCGCTTACCCCACACCGGGGAGCTGTTTTTT. V usage is TRBV7-8 and J usage is TRBJ2-2; no clear D. Germline lookup yields CDR1 SGHVS and CDR2 FQNEAQ. With 1 base removed from V and 3 bases from J, the gap between germline ends came to 12 bases. The CDR3 runs to 16 residues.

The chain links TRBV12-3 or TRBV12-4 to TRBJ2-1; no reliable D call. This CDR3 comprises 13 residues. The V gene lost 4 bases and the J gene lost 7 bases, with 11 bases spanning the gap. CDR3 in amino acids: CASSWNPRNEQFF. The CDR3, as DNA: TGTGCCAGCAGTTGGAACCCAAGGAATGAGCAGTTCTTC.

The chain's CDR3 is CSANGGPWGYTF. The CDR3, as DNA: TGCAGCGCCAATGGGGGGCCTTGGGGCTACACCTTC. The chain couples TRBV29-1 to TRBJ1-2, with D possibly being TRBD1 (6 bases). Trimming stripped 7 bases from V and 8 bases from J, with 17 bases between. CDR3 size: 12 residues. Germline-derived CDR1 and CDR2 are SQVTM and ANQGSEA.

This clonotype was seen at least ten times. The rearrangement joins TRBV9 to TRBJ1-2, with D unresolved. Trimming removed 0 bases at V and 8 bases at J, with 17 bases between. In germline, CDR1 is SGDLS, CDR2 YYNGEE. The CDR3 is made up of 15 amino acids. CDR3 region: CASSVEVYSVSGYTF. The CDR3 bases are TGTGCCAGCAGCGTAGAGGTCTACAGCGTGTCGGGCTACACCTTC.